The 20 T cell receptor beta chains below come from one sample, sequenced in a study of radiotherapy plus CTLA-4 blockade in lung cancer. Assay used: immunoSEQ multiplex PCR; TCRdb lists only in-frame clones, some missing. Here the sample spans 120,000 or so clones, 85% to 90% being singletons. Sequencing was performed on peripheral blood, taken from a patient treated with radiotherapy plus ipilimumab. The receptors here all came from a human donor with non-small cell lung cancer that progressed on radiotherapy plus ipilimumab.

This rearrangement joins TRBV27 to TRBJ1-2; D unresolved. CDR3 size: 14 residues. Germline CDR1 MNHEY, CDR2 SMNVEV (reference sequence). Deletions cut 6 bases from V and 12 bases from J, with 23 bases between. The CDR3 protein is CASRALTEWTENTF. Written as DNA, the CDR3 is TGTGCCAGCAGGGCACTTACCGAATGGACGGAGAACACCTTC.

The CDR3 loop reads CAISHTDTQYF. CDR3 nucleotide sequence: TGTGCCATCAGCCACACAGATACGCAGTATTTT. This rearrangement joins TRBV10-3 to TRBJ2-3; no firm D call. CDR3 length: 11 amino acids. Trimming pared 6 bases from V and 2 bases from J, leaving 3 bases between. From germline, CDR1 is ENHRY and CDR2 SYGVKD.

As to this clone: Because the CDR3's place on the DNA is in doubt, the DNA is left out and the CDR3 is given as listed by TCRdb. This chain uses TRBV6-5 with TRBJ1-2; the listed D gene, TRBD1, was not tested against the DNA. Germline V CDR1 and CDR2: MNHEY, SVGAGI. The CDR3 is made up of 15 amino acids, end residues included. The CDR3 sequence is CASSSSSQGSYGYTF.

The rearrangement uses TRBV19 and TRBJ1-2; no clear D gene. The ends were cut back, 0 bases at V and 6 bases at J, with 17 bases in the middle. CDR1 is LNHDA and CDR2 is SQIVND in the germline V gene (reference sequence). This CDR3 spans 16 amino acids. The CDR3 loop is CASSIDLSHYSHGYTF. In DNA form, the CDR3 reads TGTGCCAGTAGTATAGATCTAAGTCATTATTCCCATGGCTACACCTTC.

The chain recombines TRBV19 with TRBJ2-2; TRBD1 might be the D (6 bases). The V end was cut by 5 bases, the J end by 4 bases, with 14 bases between. CDR1 is LNHDA, CDR2 SQIVND, per germline (reference sequence). The CDR3 covers 15 residues. The CDR3 loop reads CASSPGQRPTGELFF. The CDR3 DNA sequence: TGTGCCAGTAGTCCCGGACAGCGACCCACCGGGGAGCTGTTTTTT.

The chain carries TRBV15 and TRBJ2-1, with 9 bases identical to TRBD1. Trimming removed 1 base from V and 9 bases from J; junction bases left unmatched: 7. The CDR3 sequence is 15 residues long. Per germline, CDR1 LNHNV and CDR2 YYDKDF (reference sequence). The CDR3 protein is CATSRGTGTGTEQFF. The CDR3 region has the DNA TGTGCCACCAGCAGAGGAACCGGGACAGGGACTGAGCAGTTCTTC.

The chain couples TRBV11-3 to TRBJ2-1, with 11 bases matching TRBD2. There are 16 residues in the CDR3. V trimming: 3 bases; J trimming: 7 bases; junction bases outside the gene matches: 8. Germline CDR1 reads SGHNT; CDR2 reads YENEEA. The CDR3: CASSFNPSGRRNEQFF. CDR3 DNA sequence: TGTGCCAGCAGCTTTAACCCTAGCGGGAGGAGGAATGAGCAGTTCTTC. The full variable domain, with the rest looked up from reference TRBV11-3 and TRBJ2-1, is EAGVVQSPRYKIIEKKQPVAFWCNPISGHNTLYWYLQNLGQGPELLIRYENEEAVDDSQLPKDRFSAERLKGVDSTLKIQPAELGDSAVYLCASSFNPSGRRNEQFFGPGTRLTVL.

At least ten counts were recorded for this clone. This chain uses TRBV19 with TRBJ2-3; 13 nucleotides agree with TRBD2. The CDR3 is 19 amino acids. Germline CDR1 LNHDA, CDR2 SQIVND (reference sequence). V lost 0 bases and J lost 2; bases outside the gene matches: 8. The CDR3: CASSIDGRTSGRATDTQYF. CDR3 nucleotide sequence: TGTGCCAGTAGTATAGATGGGCGAACTAGCGGGAGGGCCACAGATACGCAGTATTTT.

The V call is TRBV5-6, the J call TRBJ2-7; the match to TRBD2 covers 11 bases. There are 14 residues in the CDR3. The junction had 5 bases not matched to a gene; V was cut back by 3 bases and J by 6 bases. CDR1 is SGHDT, CDR2 YYEEEE, per germline. The CDR3 loop reads CASSSGLAGVEQYF. The CDR3 DNA follows: TGTGCCAGCAGCTCAGGACTAGCGGGTGTCGAGCAGTACTTC.

The V call is TRBV19, the J call TRBJ2-1, with TRBD1 identical over 8 bases. Unmatched junction bases numbered 10, after V lost 3 bases and J lost 15 bases. The CDR3 is 13 residues long. Germline V gene data show CDR1 as LNHDA and CDR2 as SQIVND (reference sequence). CDR3 DNA: TGTGCCAGTAGTATCGACATAGAACAGGGGGGGTTCTTC. It codes for CASSIDIEQGGFF.

V usage is TRBV19 and J usage is TRBJ1-4, with TRBD1 as a possible D gene (5 bases). Deletions cut 1 base from V and 3 bases from J, with 12 bases between. CDR3 size: 16 residues. Germline V lookup: CDR1 LNHDA, CDR2 SQIVND (reference sequence). The CDR3 sequence is CASSIGKGLANEKLFF. DNA for the CDR3: TGTGCCAGTAGTATAGGAAAGGGGCTAGCTAATGAAAAACTGTTTTTT.

For this clone: One end of the junction fails to match germline, which may point to a read error. V gene TRBV7-7 combines with J gene TRBJ2-5; the match to TRBD2 covers 7 bases. The CDR3 spans 14 residues. Germline V CDR1 and CDR2: SSHAT, FNYEAQ (reference sequence). The CDR3, as DNA: TGTGCTAGCAGCTTAAATAGCGGGCAAGAGACCCAGTACTTC. Amino acid sequence: CASSLNSGQETQYF.

The genes are TRBV6-5 and TRBJ2-7; TRBD1 matches at 9 bases. CDR1 and CDR2 (germline): MNHEY, SVGAGI. The CDR3 is 15 amino acids. Germline trimming cut 2 bases from V and 5 bases from J; bases unmatched to any gene: 7. The CDR3 region is CASSYGDRAWDEQYF. In DNA form, the CDR3 reads TGTGCCAGCAGTTACGGGGACAGGGCATGGGACGAGCAGTACTTC.

The V and J genes are TRBV6-5 and TRBJ1-5, with D possibly TRBD1 on 5 matching bases. Germline V CDR1 and CDR2: MNHEY, SVGAGI. V was shortened by 6 bases and J by 3 bases, with 12 bases between the two germline ends. This CDR3 has 14 amino acids. As DNA, the CDR3 is TGTGCCAGCAGCACAGCAGGGCCCAATCAGCCCCAGCATTTT. Residues: CASSTAGPNQPQHF.

The chain uses TRBV7-8 and TRBJ1-2; D is unclear. Trimming removed 6 bases at V and 8 bases at J, with 16 bases between. CDR1 and CDR2 from the germline V gene are SGHVS and FQNEAQ. This CDR3 has 13 residues. The CDR3 DNA reads as TGTGCCAGCAGTTCGCGACGGGAGATGGGCTACACCTTC. It specifies CASSSRREMGYTF. The full variable domain, with the rest looked up from reference TRBV7-8 and TRBJ1-2, is GAGVSQSPRYKVAKRGQDVALRCDPISGHVSLFWYQQALGQGPEFLTYFQNEAQLDKSGLPSDRFFAERPEGSVSTLKIQRTQQEDSAVYLCASSSRREMGYTFGSGTRLTVV.

This clone was counted a single time. The chain carries TRBV7-3 and TRBJ1-5; D is uncertain. This CDR3 region has 13 residues. The V gene's germline CDR1 is SGHTA and CDR2 FQGTGA. V gave up 1 base and J gave up 4 bases, with 5 bases separating them. This CDR3 is CASSLIPNQPQHF. The DNA of the CDR3 is TGTGCCAGCAGCTTAATACCAAATCAGCCCCAGCATTTT.

A word on this clone: The junction departs from the called germline gene at one end, perhaps through a read error. V is TRBV4-1 and J is TRBJ2-3; D possibly matches TRBD1 or TRBD2 (7 bases each). The CDR3 runs to 15 residues. Germline values: CDR1 MGHRA, CDR2 YSYEKL. CDR3: CASSQGGSGEDMQYF. DNA for the CDR3: TGCGCCAGTAGCCAAGGGGGCAGCGGGGAAGATATGCAGTATTTT.

The chain couples TRBV10-3 to TRBJ2-3; D possibly corresponds to TRBD1 (6 bases). The CDR3 sequence is 13 residues long. V was shortened by 8 bases and J by 2 bases, with 11 bases between the two germline ends. The germline V gene has CDR1 ENHRY and CDR2 SYGVKD. CDR3 in DNA: TGTGCCATCGCAGGACAGAACACAGATACGCAGTATTTT. This codes for CAIAGQNTDTQYF.

This chain joins TRBV30 and TRBJ2-3; 9 bases are shared with TRBD1. The length of the CDR3 is 13 residues. Losses at the gene ends were 5 bases for V and 6 bases for J; bases not matched to a gene: 6. Germline loops: CDR1 GTSNPN, CDR2 SVGIG (reference sequence). The CDR3 is CAWGQGRWDTQYF. CDR3 bases: TGTGCCTGGGGACAGGGGCGATGGGATACGCAGTATTTT.

The chain employs TRBV7-9 and TRBJ2-1; D gene uncertain. This CDR3 is built from 10 residues. Trimming cost V 8 bases and J 8 bases, with 7 bases left between them. Germline V lookup: CDR1 SEHNR, CDR2 FQNEAQ (reference sequence). This chain's CDR3 is CASGSDEQFF. CDR3 in DNA: TGTGCCAGCGGATCCGATGAGCAGTTCTTC. Full variable domain (rest looked up from reference TRBV7-9 and TRBJ2-1): DTGVSQNPRHKITKRGQNVTFRCDPISEHNRLYWYRQTLGQGPEFLTYFQNEAQLEKSRLLSDRFSAERPKGSFSTLEIQRTEQGDSAMYLCASGSDEQFFGPGTRLTVL.